This T cell receptor beta chain originates from a study of vaccination and CD4 T cells after COVID-19 (dated by TCRdb to 2022 to 2024). The study in broad terms: SARS-CoV-2 positivity had been established in the convalescent patients by nasal swab PCR, and mild disease was recorded in some 10 of these patients and severe disease in one. Culture stimuli were overlapping spike peptide pools from SARS-CoV-2 and from the common cold coronaviruses HCoV-NL63, HCoV-OC43 and HCoV-229E. Control cultures used a CEFX viral epitope pool as positive control, an HIV-1 Nef peptide pool as negative control, or no peptide. Post-vaccine blood samples were obtained a median of approximately 70 days after the second vaccine dose, with a range of roughly 14 to 241 days. In around 9 COVID-19 convalescent patients and a few infection-naive healthy vaccine recipients, researchers compared the spike-specific CD4+ TCR repertoire from before mRNA vaccination with the repertoire from after. A few convalescent patients were sampled both early after vaccination (day 14) and late after vaccination (days 161 to 241). Post-COVID blood samples from convalescent patients were collected a median of about 110 days after diagnosis, with a range of about 30 to 170 days. Two doses of either the Pfizer-BioNTech BNT162b2 vaccine (n=8) or the Moderna mRNA-1273 vaccine (n=2) were administered to participants. In the convalescent cohort there were six males and four females, among whom were two Hispanic individuals, seven Caucasians, two Asians and one multiracial person. Study-level results and caveats: Of the vaccine-specific clones in convalescent patients, 304 of 307, or nearly all, reacted only to SARS-CoV-2 spike and did not cross-react with common cold coronaviruses. Among convalescent patients, a median about 86% of the SARS-CoV-2-reactive clones seen after vaccination appeared only after vaccination, which suggests priming specific to the vaccine. Relatively few convalescent patients were included in the study, and early timepoints after natural infection were not analyzed. The median count of SARS-CoV-2-reactive clonotypes went up from around 20 after infection to roughly 38 after vaccination, although the change was not significant.

What this sample's time point label stands for: late sampling 161 to 241 days after vaccination in a few convalescent patients. Taken with the paper, the label for treatment or condition translates to: roughly 10-day PBMC culture with coronavirus spike peptide pools or control peptides (ViraFEST assay). The ViraFEST assay, used in the study, expanded antigen-specific T cells with peptide pools and then identified the expanded clonotypes through TCR sequencing. The positive SARS-CoV-2 PCR tests of the convalescent patients were dated from March to December 2020, before the Alpha, Beta and Delta variants emerged in the United States. Approximately 2.1 million PBMCs per well were cultured in IMDM with approximately 5% human AB serum and roughly 9.3 IU/ml IL-2, plus 10 ug/ml peptide pools. On days 3 and 7, half of the culture medium was replaced with fresh IL-2-containing medium. Once the cells had been in culture for less than 12 days, the EasySep CD4+ T cell isolation kit was used to isolate CD4+ T cells by negative selection. PBMCs were separated from whole blood using Ficoll-Paque Plus gradient centrifugation and then either used fresh or cryopreserved at -140C. Each culture condition was generally run in triplicate wells.

Note on this clonotype: The specificity of this receptor is unknown. No much larger clone is present one base from it, and per-base qualities are unavailable.

Counted from cysteine to phenylalanine, this CDR3 has 16 amino acids. The kept DNA is CDR3 alone, 48 bases in frame from the first base. Trimming removed 5 bases from V and 2 bases from J, leaving 16 bases between the germline ends. Per the germline V gene (reference sequence), SEHNR is the CDR1 and FQNEAQ is the CDR2. The receptor library was made with PCR. DNA from cultured CD4+ T cells underwent TCR sequencing with the Oncomine TCR Beta short-read assay at the Johns Hopkins FTIC core. The QIAamp micro DNA kit was used to extract genomic DNA from the cultured CD4+ T cells. The Oncomine TCR Beta libraries from cultured CD4+ T cells were pooled using unique dual indexes and then sequenced on an Illumina iSeq 100. Turning to the authors' computational methods: Non-productive sequences were removed, and CDR3s that did not start with C, did not end with F or W, or were shorter than 7 amino acids were discarded. The MANAFEST web application identified antigen-specific clonotypes by comparing peptide-stimulated wells against reference wells and other culture wells. An FDR below 0.05, an odds ratio above 5, and a productive frequency above 0.1% in at least two of three replicate wells were required for clones to be considered positive. Clonotypes that were significantly expanded in both SARS-CoV-2 spike wells and at least one common cold coronavirus spike condition were defined as cross-reactive. Similarity between CDR3 sequences was evaluated in R version 3.6.1 using Levenshtein distances (stringdist) and unrooted phylogenetic trees (ape). TCRdb reprocessed the public reads (quality trimming at Q25 with fastp, clone calling with MiXCR) and kept in-frame beta chains. Records with the same CDR3 protein are collapsed into one entry carrying the most frequent genes and DNA. TCRdb's processing, not the study's, gives the V and J calls here. Recorded for this sample are fewer than 25,000 distinct CDR3 sequences; 30% to 45% of them occurred a single time. The ten most abundant clones make up 2.6% of the sample.

This clonotype originated in a human donor who had recovered from COVID-19. The sample here was CD4+ T cells from blood, cultured in vitro, taken about 7 months after SARS-CoV-2 vaccination. Recombination joined TRBV7-9 with TRBJ2-1; the D gene cannot be resolved reliably. The CDR3 has the sequence CASSPNYRSPYNEQFF. The DNA is as follows: TGTGCCAGCAGCCCGAATTACCGGAGCCCCTACAATGAGCAGTTCTTC.